A single sample is the source of the 11 T cell receptor beta chains below, sequenced in a study of beta chain features in type 1 diabetes. Study findings and constraints: Shortening that was moderate but significant affected the TCRB CDR3s of Type 1 diabetes patients in all four CD4+ subsets.

These TCRs are of unknown antigen specificity. Expressed TCRB transcripts were sequenced, since all the RNA that had been isolated was reverse transcribed. Produced via immunoSEQ multiplex PCR; TCRdb's table is partial and in-frame only. The sample carries approximately 270,000 clones, approximately 15% recorded once. The sample was naive CD4+ T cells from blood. Receptors originate from a man aged 25-45 years with type 1 diabetes.

This clone was observed a single time. CDR3 nucleotides: TGTGCCAGCAGTTTTCCGGTTGGCCAGGGCGGACGAGGAGAGACCCAGTACTTC. Its protein is CASSFPVGQGGRGETQYF. The J gene is TRBJ2-5, the V gene TRBV28; TRBD1 might be the D (5 bases). The CDR3 is 18 amino acids. V lost 3 bases and J lost 4, with 24 bases in between. In germline, CDR1 is MDHEN, CDR2 SYDVKM.

This clone was observed a few times. This chain joins TRBV7-2 and TRBJ2-4, with 7 bases aligning to TRBD2. CDR1 and CDR2 from the germline V gene are SGHTA and FQGNSA. CDR3 length equals 13 residues. The ends lost 6 bases at V and 7 bases at J; junction bases unmatched: 6. This CDR3 is CASRIGGGNIQYF. The CDR3, as DNA: TGTGCCAGCAGGATCGGGGGAGGGAACATTCAGTACTTC.

This clone was seen a few times. The chain uses TRBV29-1 and TRBJ1-1; a possible D gene is TRBD1 (6 bases). With 6 bases removed from V and 4 bases from J, the gap between germline ends came to 15 bases. This CDR3 has 13 residues. Per germline, CDR1 SQVTM and CDR2 ANQGSEA. CDR3: CSVKRGLGTEAFF. In DNA form, the CDR3 reads TGCAGCGTCAAGCGGGGGCTTGGCACTGAAGCTTTCTTT.

In this sample, this clone turned up a few times. The chain joins TRBV5-1 to TRBJ2-3; D remains unclear. The CDR3 is 14 residues long. Germline-derived CDR1 and CDR2 are SGHRS and YFSETQ. V was pared by 2 bases and J by 6 bases, with 13 bases between. CDR3: CASSFGWARDTQYF. The CDR3 DNA follows: TGCGCCAGCAGCTTTGGCTGGGCCCGCGATACGCAGTATTTT.

This clone was detected only a few times. The chain uses TRBV5-4 and TRBJ2-5; 8 bases agree with TRBD2. With V trimmed by 1 base and J by 5 bases, 10 bases remained unmatched. This CDR3 contains 16 residues. Germline V gene sequence: CDR1 SGHNT, CDR2 YYREEE (reference sequence). The CDR3 is CASSLNSGVLRETQYF. The CDR3 nucleotides read TGTGCCAGCAGCTTGAATAGCGGGGTTCTCAGGGAGACCCAGTACTTC.

The chain carries TRBV5-1 and TRBJ2-1; D gene uncertain. Germline CDR1 is SGHRS and CDR2 is YFSETQ. V was shortened by 4 bases and J by 5 bases, with 4 bases between the two germline ends. CDR3 size: 11 residues. The CDR3 loop is CASSRNNEQFF. The CDR3 nucleotides read TGCGCCAGCAGCCGTAACAATGAGCAGTTCTTC.

The V call is TRBV29-1, the J call TRBJ1-1; weak D call: TRBD1 (6 bases). The V gene lost 7 bases and the J gene lost 11 bases, with 23 bases spanning the gap. The CDR3 spans 13 residues. The germline CDR1 and CDR2 sequences are SQVTM and ANQGSEA. CDR3 sequence reads: CSGSQGLGLRAFF. CDR3 bases: TGCAGCGGCTCACAGGGCTTGGGATTACGGGCTTTCTTT.

The gene calls are TRBV6-6 and TRBJ2-7; 7 nucleotides agree with TRBD2. The CDR3 covers 13 residues. Germline V gene sequence: CDR1 MNHNY, CDR2 SVGAGI (reference sequence). V lost 2 bases, J lost 5 bases, and 3 bases stayed unmatched. CDR3 in DNA: TGTGCCAGCAGTTACCGCGGACTAGACGAGCAGTACTTC. Protein sequence: CASSYRGLDEQYF.

V gene TRBV28 combines with J gene TRBJ1-3; D may be TRBD1 (6 bases). Trimming stripped 7 bases from V and 0 bases from J, with 16 bases between. The germline CDR1 and CDR2 sequences are MDHEN and SYDVKM. The CDR3 has 16 amino acids. The CDR3 DNA reads as TGTGCCAGCACTACGACAGGCCCAATCTCTGGAAACACCATATATTTT. It is translated as CASTTTGPISGNTIYF.

The chain joins TRBV5-1 to TRBJ2-1; possible D gene TRBD2, 6 bases. V lost 0 bases, J lost 3 bases, and 10 bases lay in between. The CDR3 totals 15 residues. The V gene's germline CDR1 is SGHRS and CDR2 YFSETQ. CDR3: CASSLEGTGYNEQFF. The DNA of the CDR3 is TGCGCCAGCAGCTTGGAAGGGACTGGCTACAATGAGCAGTTCTTC.

This clone showed up just once. V gene TRBV9 combines with J gene TRBJ2-3; no clear D gene. CDR1 and CDR2 (germline): SGDLS, YYNGEE. The CDR3 extends over 16 amino acids. The ends were cut back, 2 bases at V and 1 base at J, with 14 bases in the middle. CDR3 residues: CASSVATASGTDTQYF. Written as DNA, the CDR3 is TGTGCCAGCAGCGTCGCCACCGCGAGTGGCACAGATACGCAGTATTTT.